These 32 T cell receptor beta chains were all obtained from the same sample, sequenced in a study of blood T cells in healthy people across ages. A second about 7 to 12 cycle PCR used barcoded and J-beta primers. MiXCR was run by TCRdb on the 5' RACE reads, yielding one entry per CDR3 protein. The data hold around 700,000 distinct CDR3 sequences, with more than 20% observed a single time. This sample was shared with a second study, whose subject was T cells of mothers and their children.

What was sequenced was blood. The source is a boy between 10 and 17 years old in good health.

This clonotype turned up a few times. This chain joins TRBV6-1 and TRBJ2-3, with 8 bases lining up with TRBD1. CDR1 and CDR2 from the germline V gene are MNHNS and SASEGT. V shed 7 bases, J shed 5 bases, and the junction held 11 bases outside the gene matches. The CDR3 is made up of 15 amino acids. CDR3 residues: CASNKVGTGVDTQYF. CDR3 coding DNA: TGTGCCAGCAATAAGGTCGGGACAGGCGTAGATACGCAGTATTTT.

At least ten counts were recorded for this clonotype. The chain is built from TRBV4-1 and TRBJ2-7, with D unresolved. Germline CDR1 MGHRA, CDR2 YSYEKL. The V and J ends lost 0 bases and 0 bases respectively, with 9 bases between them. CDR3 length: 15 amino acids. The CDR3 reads CASSQEPGDSYEQYF. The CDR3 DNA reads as TGCGCCAGCAGCCAAGAACCTGGCGACTCCTACGAGCAGTACTTC.

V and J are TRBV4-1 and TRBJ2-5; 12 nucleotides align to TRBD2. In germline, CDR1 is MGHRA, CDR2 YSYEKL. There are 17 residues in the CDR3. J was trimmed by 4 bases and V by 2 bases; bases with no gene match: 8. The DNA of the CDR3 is TGCGCCAGCAGCCAATTACTAGCGGGAGGATCGCGAGAGACCCAGTACTTC. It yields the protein CASSQLLAGGSRETQYF.

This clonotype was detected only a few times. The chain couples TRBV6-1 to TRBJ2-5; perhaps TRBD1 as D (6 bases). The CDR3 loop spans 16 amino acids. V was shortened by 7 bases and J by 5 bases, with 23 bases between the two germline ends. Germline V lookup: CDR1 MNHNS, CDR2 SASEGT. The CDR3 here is CASNHLSTGPGETQYF. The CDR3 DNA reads TGTGCCAGCAACCACCTGTCGACAGGACCGGGGGAGACCCAGTACTTC.

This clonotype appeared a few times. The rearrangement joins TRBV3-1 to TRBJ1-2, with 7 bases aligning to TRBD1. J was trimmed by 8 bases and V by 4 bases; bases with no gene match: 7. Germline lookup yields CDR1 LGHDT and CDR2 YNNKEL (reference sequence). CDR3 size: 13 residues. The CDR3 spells CASSPGTVPGYTF. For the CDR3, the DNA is TGTGCCAGCAGCCCCGGGACAGTGCCCGGCTACACCTTC.

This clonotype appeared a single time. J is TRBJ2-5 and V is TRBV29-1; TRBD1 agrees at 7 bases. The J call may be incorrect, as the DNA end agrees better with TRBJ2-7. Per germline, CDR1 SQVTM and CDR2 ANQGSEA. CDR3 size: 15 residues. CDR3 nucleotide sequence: TGCAGCGTTCAGAGACAGGGCCAGGGGGAAGGCGAGCAGTACTTC. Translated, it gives CSVQRQGQGEGEQYF.

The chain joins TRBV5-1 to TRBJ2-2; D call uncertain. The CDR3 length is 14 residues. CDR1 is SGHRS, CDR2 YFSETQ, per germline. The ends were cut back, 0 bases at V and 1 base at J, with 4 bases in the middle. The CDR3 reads CASSLDMNTGELFF. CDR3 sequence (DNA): TGCGCCAGCAGCTTGGATATGAACACCGGGGAGCTGTTTTTT.

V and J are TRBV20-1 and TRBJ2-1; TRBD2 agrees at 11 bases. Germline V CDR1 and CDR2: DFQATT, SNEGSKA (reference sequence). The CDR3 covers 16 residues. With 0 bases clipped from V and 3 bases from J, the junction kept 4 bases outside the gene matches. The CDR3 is CSARDRLAGGYNEQFF. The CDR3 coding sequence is TGCAGTGCTAGAGATAGGCTAGCGGGAGGCTACAATGAGCAGTTCTTC.

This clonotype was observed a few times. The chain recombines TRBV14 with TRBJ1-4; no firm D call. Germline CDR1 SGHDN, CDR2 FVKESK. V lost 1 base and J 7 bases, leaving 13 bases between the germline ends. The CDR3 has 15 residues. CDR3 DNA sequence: TGTGCCAGCAGCCAAGTACGGCACCCCGGTGAAAAACTGTTTTTT. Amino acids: CASSQVRHPGEKLFF. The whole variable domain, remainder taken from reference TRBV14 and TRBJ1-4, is EAGVTQFPSHSVIEKGQTVTLRCDPISGHDNLYWYRRVMGKEIKFLLHFVKESKQDESGMPNNRFLAERTGGTYSTLKVQPAELEDSGVYFCASSQVRHPGEKLFFGSGTQLSVL.

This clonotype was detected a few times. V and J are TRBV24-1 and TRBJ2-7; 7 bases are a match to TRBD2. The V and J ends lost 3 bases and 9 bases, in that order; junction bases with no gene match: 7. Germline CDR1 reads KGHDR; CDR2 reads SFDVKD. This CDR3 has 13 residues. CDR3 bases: TGTGCCACCAGTGATCGAGCTAGCGGCTGGCAGTACTTC. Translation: CATSDRASGWQYF.

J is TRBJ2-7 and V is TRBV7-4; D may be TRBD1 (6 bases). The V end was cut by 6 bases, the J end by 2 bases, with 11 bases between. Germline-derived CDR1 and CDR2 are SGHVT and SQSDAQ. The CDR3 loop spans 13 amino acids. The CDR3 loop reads CASSIGQPYEQYF. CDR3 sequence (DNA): TGTGCCAGCAGTATAGGACAGCCCTACGAGCAGTACTTC.

CDR3 sequence: CASSLETSSFDTQYF. In DNA form, the CDR3 reads TGTGCCAGCAGCTTAGAAACTAGCTCCTTCGATACGCAGTATTTT. The chain carries TRBV7-6 and TRBJ2-3; perhaps TRBD2 as D (6 bases). CDR1 is SGHVS and CDR2 is FNYEAQ in the germline V gene. V lost 1 base, J lost 6 bases, and 14 bases lay in between. The CDR3 length is 15 residues.

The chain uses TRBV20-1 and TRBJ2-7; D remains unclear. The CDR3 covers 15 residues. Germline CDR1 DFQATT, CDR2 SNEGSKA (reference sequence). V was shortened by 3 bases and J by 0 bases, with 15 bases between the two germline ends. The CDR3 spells CSASTEDPYSYEQYF. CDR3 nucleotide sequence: TGCAGTGCTAGCACCGAAGACCCCTACTCCTACGAGCAGTACTTC.

The CDR3 loop reads CASSLSGGFGSGNTIYF. CDR3 nucleotide sequence: TGTGCCAGCAGCCTAAGTGGAGGTTTCGGCTCTGGAAACACCATATATTTT. The gene calls are TRBV13 and TRBJ1-3, with unresolved D. Germline V gene data show CDR1 as PRHDT and CDR2 as FYEKMQ (reference sequence). Trimming cost V 5 bases and J 0 bases, with 17 bases left between them. The CDR3 totals 17 residues. Full variable domain (remainder filled in from reference TRBV13 and TRBJ1-3): AAGVIQSPRHLIKEKRETATLKCYPIPRHDTVYWYQQGPGQDPQFLISFYEKMQSDKGSIPDRFSAQQFSDYHSELNMSSLELGDSALYFCASSLSGGFGSGNTIYFGEGSWLTVV.

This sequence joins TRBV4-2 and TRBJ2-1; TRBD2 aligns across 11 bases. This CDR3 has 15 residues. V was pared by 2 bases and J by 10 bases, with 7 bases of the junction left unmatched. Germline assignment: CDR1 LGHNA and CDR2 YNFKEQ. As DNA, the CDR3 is TGTGCCAGCAGCCAAATTAGCGGGGGGGCTCAGGAGCAGTTCTTC. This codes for CASSQISGGAQEQFF.

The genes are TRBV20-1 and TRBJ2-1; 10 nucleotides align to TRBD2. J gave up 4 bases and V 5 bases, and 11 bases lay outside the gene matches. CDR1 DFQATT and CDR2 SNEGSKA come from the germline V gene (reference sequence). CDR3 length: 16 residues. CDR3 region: CSAQRSLAGAYNEQFF. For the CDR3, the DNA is TGCAGTGCTCAGCGGTCCCTAGCGGGAGCTTACAATGAGCAGTTCTTC.

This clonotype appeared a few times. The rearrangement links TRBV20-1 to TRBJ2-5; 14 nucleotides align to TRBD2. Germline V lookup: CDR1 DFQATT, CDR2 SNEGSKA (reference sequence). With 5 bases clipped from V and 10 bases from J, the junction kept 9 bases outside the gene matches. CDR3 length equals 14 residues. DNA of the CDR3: TGCAGTGCTGGGGGACTAGCGGGGGAGGGGAGCCAGTACTTC. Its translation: CSAGGLAGEGSQYF.

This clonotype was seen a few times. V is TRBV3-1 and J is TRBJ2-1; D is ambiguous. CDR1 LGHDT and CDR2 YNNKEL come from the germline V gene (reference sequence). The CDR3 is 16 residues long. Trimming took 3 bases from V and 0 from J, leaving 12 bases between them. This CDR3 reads CASSHLTASSYNEQFF. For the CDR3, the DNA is TGTGCCAGCAGCCACCTTACCGCCAGCTCCTACAATGAGCAGTTCTTC.

This CDR3 reads CASSLFGPGTEAFF. In DNA, the CDR3 is TGTGCCAGCAGCTTATTCGGCCCGGGGACTGAAGCTTTCTTT. The V call is TRBV7-3, the J call TRBJ1-1; D is ambiguous. V lost 2 bases and J lost 5, with 12 bases in between. This CDR3 contains 14 residues. The V gene's germline CDR1 is SGHTA and CDR2 FQGTGA.

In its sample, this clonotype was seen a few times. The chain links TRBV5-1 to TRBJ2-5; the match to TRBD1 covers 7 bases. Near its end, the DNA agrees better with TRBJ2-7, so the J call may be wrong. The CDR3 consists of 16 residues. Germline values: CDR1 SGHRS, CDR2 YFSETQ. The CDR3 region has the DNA TGCGCCAGCAGCTTGGGACAGGGTGTGAAAGTGGACGAGCAGTACTTC. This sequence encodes CASSLGQGVKVDEQYF.

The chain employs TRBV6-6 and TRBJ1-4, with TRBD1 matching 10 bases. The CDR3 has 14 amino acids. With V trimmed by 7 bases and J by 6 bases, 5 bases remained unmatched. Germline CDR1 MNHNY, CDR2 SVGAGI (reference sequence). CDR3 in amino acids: CASITGTGDEKLFF. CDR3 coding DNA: TGTGCCAGCATAACCGGGACAGGGGATGAAAAACTGTTTTTT.

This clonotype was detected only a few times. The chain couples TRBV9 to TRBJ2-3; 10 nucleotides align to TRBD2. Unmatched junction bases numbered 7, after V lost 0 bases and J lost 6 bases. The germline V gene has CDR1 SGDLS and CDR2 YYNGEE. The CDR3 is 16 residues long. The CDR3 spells CASSVGSSGSDDTQYF. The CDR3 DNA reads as TGTGCCAGCAGCGTAGGATCTAGCGGGAGTGATGATACGCAGTATTTT.

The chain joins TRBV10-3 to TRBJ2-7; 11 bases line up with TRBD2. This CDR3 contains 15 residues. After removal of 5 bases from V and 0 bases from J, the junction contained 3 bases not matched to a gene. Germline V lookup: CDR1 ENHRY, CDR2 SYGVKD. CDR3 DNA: TGTGCCATCAGTACCGGGACTAGCGGCTCCTACGAGCAGTACTTC. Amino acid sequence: CAISTGTSGSYEQYF.

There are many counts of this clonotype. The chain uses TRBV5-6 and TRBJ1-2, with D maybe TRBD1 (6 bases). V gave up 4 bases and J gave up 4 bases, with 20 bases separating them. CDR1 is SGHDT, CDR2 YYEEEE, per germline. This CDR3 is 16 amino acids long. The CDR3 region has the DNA TGTGCCAGCAGCGGGCTCCGGGACACCATTATCTATGGCTACACCTTC. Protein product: CASSGLRDTIIYGYTF.

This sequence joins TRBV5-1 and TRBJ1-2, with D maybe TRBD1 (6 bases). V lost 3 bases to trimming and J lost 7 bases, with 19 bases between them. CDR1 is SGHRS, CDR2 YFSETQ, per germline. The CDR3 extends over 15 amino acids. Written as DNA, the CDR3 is TGCGCCAGCAGCTACTACGGAGGGGGGGACGGTGGCTACACCTTC. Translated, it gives CASSYYGGGDGGYTF.

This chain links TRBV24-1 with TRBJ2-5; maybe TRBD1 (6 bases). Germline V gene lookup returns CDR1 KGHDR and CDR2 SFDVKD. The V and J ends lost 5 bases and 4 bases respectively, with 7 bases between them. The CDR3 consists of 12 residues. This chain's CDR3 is CATSVGAETQYF. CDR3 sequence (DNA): TGTGCCACCAGTGTGGGGGCAGAGACCCAGTACTTC.

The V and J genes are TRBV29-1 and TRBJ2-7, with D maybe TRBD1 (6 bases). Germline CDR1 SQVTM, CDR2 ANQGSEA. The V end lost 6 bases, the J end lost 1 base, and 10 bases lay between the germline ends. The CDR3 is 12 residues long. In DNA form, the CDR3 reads TGCAGCGTCTCGGACAGTTCCTACGAGCAGTACTTC. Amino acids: CSVSDSSYEQYF.

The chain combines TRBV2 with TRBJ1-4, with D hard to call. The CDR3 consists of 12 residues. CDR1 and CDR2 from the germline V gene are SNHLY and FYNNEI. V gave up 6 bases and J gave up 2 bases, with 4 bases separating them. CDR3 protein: CASRKTNEKLFF. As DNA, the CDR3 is TGTGCCAGCAGGAAGACTAATGAAAAACTGTTTTTT.

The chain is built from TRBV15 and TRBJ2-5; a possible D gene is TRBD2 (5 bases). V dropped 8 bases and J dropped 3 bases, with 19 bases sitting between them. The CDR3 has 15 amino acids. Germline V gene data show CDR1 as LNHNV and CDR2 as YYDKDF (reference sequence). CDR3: CATSTLEDYEETQYF. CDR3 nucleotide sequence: TGTGCCACCTCCACCCTAGAAGACTACGAAGAGACCCAGTACTTC.

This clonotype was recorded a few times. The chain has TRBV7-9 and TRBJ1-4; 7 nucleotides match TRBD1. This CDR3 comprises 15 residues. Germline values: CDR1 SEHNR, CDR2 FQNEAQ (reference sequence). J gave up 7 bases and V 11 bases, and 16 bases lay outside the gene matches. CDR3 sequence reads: CAHDPEDREGEKLFF. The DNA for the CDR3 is TGTGCCCACGACCCCGAAGACAGGGAAGGTGAAAAACTGTTTTTT.

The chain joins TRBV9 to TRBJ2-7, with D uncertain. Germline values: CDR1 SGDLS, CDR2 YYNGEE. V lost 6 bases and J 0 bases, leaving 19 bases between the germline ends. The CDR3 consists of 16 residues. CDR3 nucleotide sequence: TGTGCCAGCATTTTCCTCTCGGAGATCCCCTCCTACGAGCAGTACTTC. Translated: CASIFLSEIPSYEQYF. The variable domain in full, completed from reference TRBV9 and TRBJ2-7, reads DSGVTQTPKHLITATGQRVTLRCSPRSGDLSVYWYQQSLDQGLQFLIQYYNGEERAKGNILERFSAQQFPDLHSELNLSSLELGDSALYFCASIFLSEIPSYEQYFGPGTRLTVT.

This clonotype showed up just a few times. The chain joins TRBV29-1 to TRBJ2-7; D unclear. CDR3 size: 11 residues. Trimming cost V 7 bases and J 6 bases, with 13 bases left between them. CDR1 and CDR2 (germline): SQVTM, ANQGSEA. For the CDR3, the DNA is TGCAGCGCAGCTGGGATGGGCGAGCAGTACTTC. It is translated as CSAAGMGEQYF.